The 26 T cell receptor beta chains given below trace back to one sample, sequenced in a study of CD8+ T cells in alopecia areata. RNA was extracted and reverse transcribed into cDNA as the sequencing template. Repertoires were generated with immunoSEQ multiplex PCR, while TCRdb's copy carries only in-frame clones and drops some. Among about 200,000 clones, about 56% were seen once, and the ten largest hold 4.5% to 6%. Sequenced: CD8+ T cells sorted from blood. All receptors come from a human donor in good health.

The CDR3 DNA reads as TGTGCCACCAGCAGAGACCGGGACTGGGGCGGGACCCAGTACTTC. This translates into CATSRDRDWGGTQYF. V and J are TRBV15 and TRBJ2-5; tentative D call: TRBD2 (6 bases). This CDR3 has 15 amino acids. Looked up from germline, CDR1 is LNHNV and CDR2 is YYDKDF (reference sequence). Trimming stripped 0 bases from V and 7 bases from J, with 15 bases between.

The chain combines TRBV6-5 with TRBJ2-3; no clear D. Germline V gives CDR1 MNHEY, CDR2 SVGAGI. Trimming removed 2 bases from V and 2 bases from J, with 5 bases in between. This CDR3 spans 13 amino acids. The chain's CDR3 is CASSYLATDTQYF. The CDR3 nucleotides are TGTGCCAGCAGTTACCTGGCCACAGATACGCAGTATTTT.

The chain is built from TRBV7-9 and TRBJ2-6, with D unresolved. The germline CDR1 and CDR2 sequences are SEHNR and FQNEAQ (reference sequence). V was clipped by 4 bases and J by 0 bases, with 16 bases between them. This CDR3 is built from 18 residues. CDR3 bases: TGTGCCAGCAGCTCCTCTCTGGGCGCTAGCTCTGGGGCCAACGTCCTGACTTTC. Translating gives CASSSSLGASSGANVLTF.

This clone has a handful of counts. The chain recombines TRBV10-3 with TRBJ2-7, with D possibly matching TRBD1 (5 bases). This CDR3 has 12 amino acids. Germline values: CDR1 ENHRY, CDR2 SYGVKD. Trimming pared 2 bases from V and 7 bases from J, leaving 9 bases between. The CDR3 DNA sequence: TGTGCCATCAGTGAGCTTGCAGGGGAGCAGTACTTC. As protein: CAISELAGEQYF.

The chain links TRBV15 to TRBJ1-2; 9 nucleotides align to TRBD1. V gave up 5 bases and J gave up 4 bases; unmatched junction bases: 8. The CDR3 consists of 15 residues. The germline CDR1 and CDR2 sequences are LNHNV and YYDKDF (reference sequence). CDR3 residues: CATSDGDRVGYGYTF. As DNA, the CDR3 is TGTGCCACCAGCGATGGGGACAGGGTTGGCTATGGCTACACCTTC.

The chain is built from TRBV5-1 and TRBJ2-1; 9 bases line up with TRBD1. The CDR3 length is 15 residues. Germline CDR1 and CDR2: SGHRS and YFSETQ. The V and J ends lost 1 base and 7 bases, in that order; junction bases with no gene match: 6. The CDR3 reads CASSLRDRVANEQFF. The CDR3 DNA reads as TGCGCCAGCAGCTTGCGGGACAGGGTTGCAAATGAGCAGTTCTTC.

The J gene is TRBJ2-5, the V gene TRBV29-1; D is uncertain. V was clipped by 5 bases and J by 1 base, with 8 bases between them. CDR1 and CDR2 (germline): SQVTM, ANQGSEA. The CDR3 spans 12 residues. The CDR3 region has the DNA TGCAGCGTTCCCGGCATCCAAGAGACCCAGTACTTC. This translates into CSVPGIQETQYF.

V is TRBV27 and J is TRBJ2-1; tentative D call: TRBD2 (6 bases). The V gene's germline CDR1 is MNHEY and CDR2 SMNVEV (reference sequence). V was shortened by 7 bases and J by 7 bases, with 14 bases between the two germline ends. This CDR3 spans 13 amino acids. CDR3 DNA: TGTGCCAGCAAGGAGGGATTTATAAATGAGCAGTTCTTC. This gives the protein CASKEGFINEQFF.

The rearrangement links TRBV11-2 to TRBJ1-2; no reliable D call. Germline V gene data show CDR1 as SGHAT and CDR2 as FQNNGV. The CDR3 covers 16 residues. Trimming took 2 bases from V and 5 from J, leaving 18 bases between them. The CDR3 nucleotides are TGTGCCAGCAGCTTACCTTCAGCAGGTTCTCATTATGGCTACACCTTC. Protein product: CASSLPSAGSHYGYTF.

The chain recombines TRBV27 with TRBJ2-7; 8 bases map to TRBD1. Germline V gene lookup returns CDR1 MNHEY and CDR2 SMNVEV (reference sequence). The CDR3 contains 15 residues. Trimming took 3 bases from V and 5 from J; bases not matched to a gene: 9. The CDR3 loop is CASSLRTGSLHEQYF. The CDR3 bases are TGTGCCAGCAGTTTGCGGACAGGGAGTCTTCACGAGCAGTACTTC.

This chain uses TRBV6-4 with TRBJ1-2; 8 nucleotides agree with TRBD1. Germline V gene lookup returns CDR1 MRHNA and CDR2 SNTAGT. J gave up 4 bases and V 6 bases, and 7 bases lay outside the gene matches. The CDR3 length is 14 residues. The CDR3 loop reads CASRTTGAIYGYTF. In nucleotides, the CDR3 is TGTGCCAGCAGGACGACAGGGGCGATCTATGGCTACACCTTC.

This clone was recorded a few times. The gene calls are TRBV15 and TRBJ2-1; D is uncertain. The CDR3 covers 12 residues. Looked up from germline, CDR1 is LNHNV and CDR2 is YYDKDF (reference sequence). Trimming took off 1 base at V and 2 bases at J, with 0 bases between the two ends. The CDR3 coding sequence is TGTGCCACCAGCAGAGCCTACAATGAGCAGTTCTTC. It is translated as CATSRAYNEQFF. The variable domain in full, with the rest retrieved from reference TRBV15 and TRBJ2-1, is DAMVIQNPRYQVTQFGKPVTLSCSQTLNHNVMYWYQQKSSQAPKLLFHYYDKDFNNEADTPDNFQSRRPNTSFCFLDIRSPGLGDTAMYLCATSRAYNEQFFGPGTRLTVL.

This clone was seen a handful of times. The sample holds other DNA sequences that translate to the same CDR3. This chain links TRBV5-1 with TRBJ1-1, with D possibly TRBD1 on 6 matching bases. Deletions cut 0 bases from V and 4 bases from J, with 10 bases between. The germline V gene encodes CDR1 SGHRS and CDR2 YFSETQ. This CDR3 contains 14 residues. CDR3 DNA sequence: TGCGCCAGCAGCTTGGCAGGGGCAGGCACTGAAGCTTTCTTT. As protein: CASSLAGAGTEAFF.

The CDR3 loop is CSVTGTVTNYGYTF. The CDR3 DNA reads as TGCAGCGTTACCGGGACCGTCACTAACTATGGCTACACCTTC. V is TRBV29-1 and J is TRBJ1-2; TRBD1 is a possible D gene (5 bases). The germline V and J ends were trimmed by 5 bases and 0 bases, with 13 bases remaining between them. Looked up from germline, CDR1 is SQVTM and CDR2 is ANQGSEA. The CDR3 consists of 14 residues.

The sample holds a few counts of this clone. The J gene is TRBJ1-2, the V gene TRBV29-1; D is ambiguous. V was pared by 0 bases and J by 4 bases, with 12 bases between. Per the germline V gene, CDR1 is SQVTM and CDR2 is ANQGSEA. The CDR3 is 14 residues long. CDR3 loop: CSVEERDTVYGYTF. CDR3 nucleotide sequence: TGCAGCGTTGAAGAGAGGGATACGGTCTATGGCTACACCTTC.

V usage is TRBV30 and J usage is TRBJ1-4; no firm D call. V lost 0 bases and J 7 bases, leaving 12 bases between the germline ends. CDR3 length equals 14 residues. Germline loops: CDR1 GTSNPN, CDR2 SVGIG (reference sequence). In DNA, the CDR3 is TGTGCCTGGAGTGTACCTCCCTGGGGTGAAAAACTGTTTTTT. This gives the protein CAWSVPPWGEKLFF. Full variable domain (rest looked up from reference TRBV30 and TRBJ1-4): SQTIHQWPATLVQPVGSPLSLECTVEGTSNPNLYWYRQAAGRGLQLLFYSVGIGQISSEVPQNLSASRPQDRQFILSSKKLLLSDSGFYLCAWSVPPWGEKLFFGSGTQLSVL.

In its sample, this clone was seen once. V is TRBV6-5 and J is TRBJ1-6; D uncertain. V lost 2 bases to trimming and J lost 9 bases, with 14 bases between them. Germline lookup yields CDR1 MNHEY and CDR2 SVGAGI. The CDR3 has 15 amino acids. Written as DNA, the CDR3 is TGTGCCAGCAGTTACGTTAGTTTAGGTGGTTCACCCCTCCACTTT. Translating gives CASSYVSLGGSPLHF.

V is TRBV30 and J is TRBJ2-7, with D unclear. This CDR3 contains 15 residues. V lost 3 bases, J lost 1 base, and 16 bases lay in between. CDR1 and CDR2 from the germline V gene are GTSNPN and SVGIG (reference sequence). For the CDR3, the DNA is TGTGCCTGGAGGGGCCGTTCCGCGCGATCCTACGAGCAGTACTTC. Encoded protein: CAWRGRSARSYEQYF.

This clone has only one observation. The rearrangement links TRBV4-1 to TRBJ2-6, with unresolved D. The V gene lost 4 bases and the J gene lost 4 bases, with 8 bases spanning the gap. The CDR3 is made up of 14 amino acids. CDR1 is MGHRA, CDR2 YSYEKL, per germline. The CDR3 protein is CASSRSLGANVLTF. DNA of the CDR3: TGCGCCAGCAGCCGATCGCTCGGGGCCAACGTCCTGACTTTC.

The V and J genes are TRBV13 and TRBJ2-3; 8 nucleotides line up with TRBD2. The ends lost 4 bases at V and 2 bases at J; junction bases unmatched: 5. CDR1 is PRHDT, CDR2 FYEKMQ, per germline (reference sequence). This CDR3 has 15 amino acids. CDR3 residues: CASSSTGLDTDTQYF. For the CDR3, the DNA is TGTGCCAGCAGCTCTACGGGACTAGACACAGATACGCAGTATTTT.

This rearrangement joins TRBV7-9 to TRBJ2-5, with TRBD1 matching 8 bases. J was trimmed by 3 bases and V by 3 bases; bases with no gene match: 0. The CDR3 has 13 residues. The germline gives CDR1 SEHNR, CDR2 FQNEAQ (reference sequence). This chain's CDR3 is CASSLTGEETQYF. In nucleotides, the CDR3 is TGTGCCAGCAGCTTGACAGGGGAAGAGACCCAGTACTTC.

The CDR3 DNA reads as TGTGCCAGCAGCCCCAGAGGCCAGGGGGACAGGGGGCTCGGGGAGCTGTTTTTT. Its protein is CASSPRGQGDRGLGELFF. The chain recombines TRBV5-4 with TRBJ2-2; 12 positions agree with TRBD1. This CDR3 has 18 residues. Per the germline V gene, CDR1 is SGHNT and CDR2 is YYREEE (reference sequence). Trimming at V came to 4 bases and at J to 7 bases, leaving 14 bases not matched to a gene.

The chain recombines TRBV9 with TRBJ1-1; D is ambiguous. CDR3 length: 13 amino acids. Germline values: CDR1 SGDLS, CDR2 YYNGEE. Trimming removed 2 bases from V and 0 bases from J, with 5 bases in between. The CDR3 sequence: CASSVPMNTEAFF. DNA for the CDR3: TGTGCCAGCAGCGTTCCTATGAACACTGAAGCTTTCTTT.

Comments on this clone: A far larger clone lies a single base away; this is likely a read error. The chain links TRBV2 to TRBJ2-3; D perhaps matches TRBD1 (5 bases). This CDR3 spans 15 amino acids. Trimming removed 3 bases from V and 1 base from J, with 11 bases in between. Germline-derived CDR1 and CDR2 are SNHLY and FYNNEI. The CDR3 sequence is CASSEEQGGTDTQYF. Written as DNA, the CDR3 is TGTGCCAGCAGTGAGGAACAAGGGGGCACAGATACGCAGTATTTT.

This sequence joins TRBV30 and TRBJ1-3; D not resolved. Germline CDR1 reads GTSNPN; CDR2 reads SVGIG (reference sequence). V was pared by 2 bases and J by 0 bases, with 11 bases between. The CDR3 is 15 amino acids. The CDR3 DNA is TGTGCCTGGAGTCGCTCAATGACCTCTGGAAACACCATATATTTT. It specifies CAWSRSMTSGNTIYF.

The rearrangement joins TRBV19 to TRBJ2-2; D gene unclear. The germline gives CDR1 LNHDA, CDR2 SQIVND (reference sequence). The CDR3 is 11 residues long. V was trimmed by 6 bases and J by 8 bases, leaving 7 bases between them. CDR3 loop: CASRRGGELFF. CDR3 DNA: TGTGCCAGTAGAAGAGGAGGGGAGCTGTTTTTT.